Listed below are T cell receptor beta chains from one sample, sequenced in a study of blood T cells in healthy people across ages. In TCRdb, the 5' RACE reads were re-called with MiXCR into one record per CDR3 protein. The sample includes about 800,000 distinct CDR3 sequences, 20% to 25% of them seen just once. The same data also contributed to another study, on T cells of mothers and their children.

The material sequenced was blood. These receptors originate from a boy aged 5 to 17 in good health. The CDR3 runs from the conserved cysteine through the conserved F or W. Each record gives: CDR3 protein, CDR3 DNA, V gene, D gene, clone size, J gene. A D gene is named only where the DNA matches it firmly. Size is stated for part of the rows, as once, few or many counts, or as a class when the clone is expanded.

CDR3: CASNSYHSTVQETQYF
DNA: TGTGCCAGCAATTCGTACCATTCGACAGTTCAAGAGACCCAGTACTTC
V: TRBV28
D: NA
size: NA
J: TRBJ2-5

CDR3: CSALPEADTQYF
DNA: TGCAGTGCCCTGCCCGAGGCAGATACGCAGTATTTT
V: TRBV20-1
D: NA
size: NA
J: TRBJ2-3

CDR3: CASSQGLAGVSYEQYF
DNA: TGTGCCAGCAGCCAGGGACTAGCGGGAGTGTCCTACGAGCAGTACTTC
V: TRBV7-2
D: TRBD2
size: NA
J: TRBJ2-7

CDR3: CASSFPGQAKNIQYF
DNA: TGTGCCAGCAGTTTTCCGGGACAGGCCAAAAACATTCAGTACTTC
V: TRBV28
D: TRBD1
size: NA
J: TRBJ2-4

CDR3: CASRKGTVSPLHF
DNA: TGTGCCAGCAGGAAGGGGACGGTTTCACCCCTCCACTTT
V: TRBV6-5
D: NA
size: NA
J: TRBJ1-6

CDR3: CASMGSRGNQPQHF
DNA: TGTGCCAGTATGGGGAGTAGGGGCAATCAGCCCCAGCATTTT
V: TRBV6-6
D: NA
size: few
J: TRBJ1-5

CDR3: CATSDSVSLETQYF
DNA: TGTGCCACCAGTGATTCTGTCAGTCTAGAGACCCAGTACTTC
V: TRBV24-1
D: NA
size: NA
J: TRBJ2-5

CDR3: CASSATGYSSYNEQFF
DNA: TGTGCCAGCAGCGCCACAGGCTACAGCTCCTACAATGAGCAGTTCTTC
V: TRBV7-3
D: NA
size: few
J: TRBJ2-1

CDR3: CASSYDRIETQYF
DNA: TGTGCCAGCAGTTATGACAGGATAGAGACCCAGTACTTC
V: TRBV28
D: NA
size: few
J: TRBJ2-5

CDR3: CASSLLGAGEQYF
DNA: TGTGCCAGCAGTTTATTGGGGGCGGGAGAGCAGTACTTC
V: TRBV28
D: NA
size: NA
J: TRBJ2-7

CDR3: CASSREVTYEQYF
DNA: TGTGCCAGCAGCCGGGAAGTAACCTACGAGCAGTACTTC
V: TRBV3-1
D: NA
size: NA
J: TRBJ2-7

CDR3: CSARFDSSYEQYF
DNA: TGCAGTGCTAGATTCGACAGTTCCTACGAGCAGTACTTC
V: TRBV20-1
D: NA
size: NA
J: TRBJ2-7

CDR3: CASSVAGFEAFF
DNA: TGTGCCAGCAGCGTAGCGGGGTTTGAAGCTTTCTTT
V: TRBV9
D: NA
size: many
J: TRBJ1-1

CDR3: CASSERGRGGVNEKLFF
DNA: TGTGCCAGCAGTGAACGTGGACGGGGCGGGGTGAATGAAAAACTGTTTTTT
V: TRBV25-1
D: NA
size: few
J: TRBJ1-4

CDR3: CASSPGGSNNEQFF
DNA: TGTGCCAGCAGCCCGGGGGGGTCTAACAATGAGCAGTTCTTC
V: TRBV7-3
D: TRBD2
size: NA
J: TRBJ2-1

CDR3: CASSLSYGPLYEQYF
DNA: TGTGCCAGCAGCCTATCCTACGGACCCCTATACGAGCAGTACTTC
V: TRBV9
D: NA
size: NA
J: TRBJ2-7

CDR3: CASRERGGPEAFF
DNA: TGTGCCAGCAGAGAGCGCGGGGGTCCTGAAGCTTTCTTT
V: TRBV14
D: NA
size: few
J: TRBJ1-1

CDR3: CASSLDPFSEQYF
DNA: TGTGCCAGCAGCTTAGATCCATTCTCCGAGCAGTACTTC
V: TRBV7-2
D: NA
size: NA
J: TRBJ2-7

CDR3: CATSDPRGTGGTTGELFF
DNA: TGTGCCACCAGTGATCCCCGAGGAACAGGGGGGACCACCGGGGAGCTGTTTTTT
V: TRBV24-1
D: TRBD1
size: NA
J: TRBJ2-2

CDR3: CASSLRKRGYSYEQYF
DNA: TGTGCCAGCAGTTTAAGGAAGCGGGGGTACTCCTACGAGCAGTACTTC
V: TRBV12-3/TRBV12-4
D: TRBD2
size: few
J: TRBJ2-7

CDR3: CAISESQITGATEAFF
DNA: TGTGCCATCAGTGAGTCGCAGATTACTGGGGCCACTGAAGCTTTCTTT
V: TRBV10-3
D: NA
size: NA
J: TRBJ1-1

CDR3: CASSEGSGANVLTF
DNA: TGTGCCAGCAGCGAGGGCTCTGGGGCCAACGTCCTGACTTTC
V: TRBV5-1
D: NA
size: few
J: TRBJ2-6

CDR3: CASSQEGWGGLYNEQFF
DNA: TGTGCCAGCAGCCAAGAAGGATGGGGGGGCCTCTACAATGAGCAGTTCTTC
V: TRBV3-1
D: NA
size: NA
J: TRBJ2-1

CDR3: CASSQDRVVQYF
DNA: TGCGCCAGCAGCCAAGACAGGGTTGTTCAGTACTTC
V: TRBV4-1
D: NA
size: few
J: TRBJ2-4

CDR3: CASSIRQAHQPQHF
DNA: TGTGCCAGCAGCATCAGACAGGCTCATCAGCCCCAGCATTTT
V: TRBV6-5
D: NA
size: few
J: TRBJ1-5

CDR3: CASRAWAGGDNEQFF
DNA: TGTGCCAGTAGGGCCTGGGCGGGGGGGGACAATGAGCAGTTCTTC
V: TRBV19
D: TRBD2
size: NA
J: TRBJ2-1

CDR3: CAITEWRQGTQPQHF
DNA: TGTGCCATCACCGAGTGGAGACAGGGCACTCAGCCCCAGCATTTT
V: TRBV10-3
D: TRBD1
size: few
J: TRBJ1-5

CDR3: CASSRSGDLLF
DNA: TGTGCCAGCAGTCGTAGCGGGGACCTACTCTTC
V: TRBV12-3/TRBV12-4
D: TRBD2
size: NA
J: TRBJ2-1

CDR3: CSVREWDRGETQYF
DNA: TGCAGCGTACGGGAATGGGACAGGGGGGAGACCCAGTACTTC
V: TRBV29-1
D: TRBD1
size: few
J: TRBJ2-5

CDR3: CASSMTGAKETQYF
DNA: TGTGCCAGCAGTATGACAGGGGCGAAAGAGACCCAGTACTTC
V: TRBV9
D: TRBD1
size: few
J: TRBJ2-5

CDR3: CASSYRDRGYESRYF
DNA: TGTGCCAGCAGTTACCGGGACAGGGGGTACGAGAGTCGGTACTTC
V: TRBV28
D: TRBD1
size: few
J: TRBJ2-4